This T cell receptor beta chain appears in the sequencing data of a study of T cell responses to AZD1222 COVID-19 vaccine. Findings and limits, study-wide: CD4 TCRs linked to vaccination spanned spike, dominating at 160-218 and 743-854.

Profiled with immunoSEQ multiplex PCR; TCRdb holds only in-frame clones, not every one. The sample yields some 140,000 clones, 85% to 90% seen once. The CDR3 consists of 15 residues. V shed 3 bases, J shed 5 bases, and the junction held 3 bases outside the gene matches. Germline lookup yields CDR1 SGHNT and CDR2 YENEEA. Remarks on this clone: The antigen is not known.

The chain uses TRBV11-3 and TRBJ2-2; TRBD1 matches 10 bases. The sequence was collected from an adult in good health. Specimen: peripheral blood, collected on day 0 of MenACWY control vaccination. CDR3 coding DNA: TGTGCCAGCAGCTTGGGACAGGGGTGGACCGGGGAGCTGTTTTTT. Protein: CASSLGQGWTGELFF.